This T cell receptor beta chain comes out of a study of graft-versus-host responses after intestinal transplantation. Study context: Anti-thymocyte globulin induction, then tacrolimus and steroids for about three years, went to all recipients.

Regarding this clone: This CDR3 is also generated by other DNA sequences in the sample.

CFSE-labeled responder cells (approximately 200,000) were plated with approximately 200,000 irradiated, violet-dye-labeled stimulator cells. There are 14 residues in the CDR3. CDR1 and CDR2 (germline): MNHEY, SMNVEV (reference sequence). V lost 3 bases to trimming and J lost 0 bases, with 5 bases between them. Only in-frame clones appear in the TCRdb table, and some are missing; sequencing was by immunoSEQ multiplex PCR. The top ten hold about 2.5% of the sample, which has about 14,000 clones, over 35% seen once. The source of this sequence is a human patient who received an intestinal transplant. This specimen consisted of alloreactive CD8+ T cells from a mixed lymphocyte reaction culture, obtained before intestinal transplant. The subset: CFSE-low proliferating T cells sorted from roughly six-day pre-transplant mixed lymphocyte reaction (GvH or HvG direction). V usage is TRBV27 and J usage is TRBJ2-2; unclear D gene. In nucleotides, the CDR3 is TGTGCCAGCAGTTTTGGAACGAACACCGGGGAGCTGTTTTTT. Translation gives CASSFGTNTGELFF.